This is a list of T cell receptor beta chains from one sample in a study of cytomegalovirus exposure and HLA in healthy donors. TCRdb keeps only in-frame clones here, not all; method: immunoSEQ multiplex PCR. The repertoire holds more than 45,000 clones, with approximately 70% as singletons. Sequenced material: PBMCs. Receptors were obtained from an older woman in good health and CMV-seropositive. The CDR3 runs from the conserved cysteine through the conserved F or W. Each record gives: J gene, clone size, V gene, D gene, CDR3 protein, CDR3 DNA. The D gene is left open where the match is weak. Expanded clones are given a class, and other clones once, few, many or no size at all.

>TRBJ1-3|.|TRBV4-2|.
CASSQDQATSGNTIYF
TGTGCCAGCAGCCAAGATCAGGCTACCTCTGGAAACACCATATATTTT
>TRBJ2-7|.|TRBV7-2|.
CASPQGVCQHEQYF
TGTGCCAGCCCTCAAGGGGTCTGCCAACACGAGCAGTACTTC
>TRBJ2-1|few|TRBV5-4|TRBD1
CASSPDRGQVEQFF
TGTGCCAGCAGCCCGGACAGGGGTCAGGTTGAGCAGTTCTTC
>TRBJ2-3|.|TRBV15|.
CATSRDPLTDTQYF
TGTGCCACCAGCAGAGATCCCCTCACAGATACGCAGTATTTT
>TRBJ2-7|.|TRBV4-3|TRBD2
CASSQSFSGRTSYEQYF
TGCGCCAGCAGCCAATCTTTTAGCGGGAGAACCTCCTACGAGCAGTACTTC
>TRBJ1-5|.|TRBV2|.
CASSDREPSNQPQHF
TGTGCCAGCAGTGACAGGGAACCAAGCAATCAGCCCCAGCATTTT
>TRBJ1-2|few|TRBV30|.
CAWTLQGYYGYTF
TGTGCCTGGACCCTACAGGGATACTATGGCTACACCTTC
>TRBJ1-1|.|TRBV27|.
CASSLGHMNTEAFF
TGTGCCAGCAGTCTCGGACATATGAACACTGAAGCTTTCTTT
>TRBJ2-7|.|TRBV6-1|.
CARSLARQDYEQYF
TGTGCCAGAAGTTTGGCGCGACAGGACTACGAGCAGTACTTC
>TRBJ1-4|.|TRBV4-2|.
CASSQAGPGEKLFF
TGTGCCAGCAGCCAAGCAGGGCCTGGGGAAAAACTGTTTTTT
>TRBJ1-3|few|TRBV28|.
CATLQTGVFSGNTIYF
TGTGCCACCCTGCAGACAGGAGTGTTCTCTGGAAACACCATATATTTT
>TRBJ1-1|few|TRBV4-3|.
CASSQHIRTEAFF
TGCGCCAGCAGCCAACACATCAGAACTGAAGCTTTCTTT
>TRBJ2-5|.|TRBV5-1|TRBD1
CAIHRGLQETQYF
TGCGCCATCCACAGGGGGCTTCAGGAGACCCAGTACTTC
>TRBJ2-3|.|TRBV19|.
CASSIGAFTDTQYF
TGTGCCAGTAGTATAGGCGCTTTCACAGATACGCAGTATTTT
>TRBJ1-1|.|TRBV12-5|.
CASGWSETEAFF
TGTGCTAGTGGTTGGTCCGAGACTGAAGCTTTCTTT
>TRBJ2-7|once|TRBV15|.
CATSRDSGYGQYF
TGTGCCACCAGCAGAGATTCAGGATACGGGCAGTACTTC
>TRBJ1-1|.|TRBV7-2|.
CASSLVALVHSNTEAFF
TGTGCCAGCAGCTTAGTTGCCCTCGTACACAGTAACACTGAAGCTTTCTTT
>TRBJ2-7|few|TRBV11-2|TRBD1
CASSLIRTGTGEQYF
TGTGCCAGCAGCTTAATCAGGACAGGGACGGGCGAGCAGTACTTC
>TRBJ1-1|.|TRBV5-4|.
CASSLETGGNTEAFF
TGTGCCAGCAGCTTGGAGACCGGGGGGAACACTGAAGCTTTCTTT
>TRBJ2-1|few|TRBV4-1|TRBD1
CASSRTGEANEQFF
TGCGCCAGCAGCCGGACAGGGGAGGCCAATGAGCAGTTCTTC
>TRBJ2-5|.|TRBV7-2|.
CASSQNRGKETQYF
TGTGCCAGCAGTCAAAACAGAGGGAAGGAGACCCAGTACTTC
>TRBJ1-5|.|TRBV10-3|.
CAISVSGHNQPQHF
TGTGCCATCAGTGTATCAGGGCACAATCAGCCCCAGCATTTT
>TRBJ2-1|.|TRBV7-2|TRBD1
CASQPGTGAYNEQFF
TGTGCCAGCCAGCCCGGGACAGGGGCGTACAATGAGCAGTTCTTC
>TRBJ2-3|.|TRBV5-4|TRBD1
CASSWYRGSTDTQYF
TGTGCCAGCAGCTGGTACAGGGGGAGCACAGATACGCAGTATTTT
>TRBJ2-5|.|TRBV4-3|.
CASSQVYGSQETQYF
TGCGCCAGCAGCCAAGTTTACGGTAGCCAAGAGACCCAGTACTTC
>TRBJ1-1|few|TRBV19|.
CASSSDRSTEAFF
TGTGCCAGTAGCTCTGACAGGTCCACTGAAGCTTTCTTT
>TRBJ1-2|.|TRBV29-1|.
CSVDSGYGYTF
TGCAGCGTTGACTCGGGATATGGCTACACCTTC
>TRBJ2-7|.|TRBV27|TRBD1
CASSSGQGIVYEQYF
TGTGCCAGCAGTTCCGGACAGGGGATTGTGTACGAGCAGTACTTC
>TRBJ2-7|.|TRBV5-5|TRBD1
CASSWAGTGAYEQYF
TGTGCCAGCAGCTGGGCGGGGACAGGGGCCTACGAGCAGTACTTC
>TRBJ2-1|.|TRBV7-3|.
CASSLNSGSNEQFF
TGTGCCAGCAGCTTAAATAGTGGTTCCAATGAGCAGTTCTTC
>TRBJ1-1|.|TRBV5-1|.
CASSWTRGTEAFF
TGCGCCAGCAGCTGGACCAGAGGGACTGAAGCTTTCTTT
>TRBJ1-2|few|TRBV27|TRBD1
CASSFLGQGNYGYTF
TGTGCCAGCAGTTTTCTTGGACAGGGTAACTATGGCTACACCTTC
>TRBJ2-1|.|TRBV10-3|.
CAIREGLVTRNEQFF
TGTGCCATCAGGGAGGGGTTAGTCACGCGGAATGAGCAGTTCTTC
>TRBJ2-1|.|TRBV7-3|TRBD2
CASSSLTSGGADEQFF
TGTGCCAGCAGCTCGCTGACTAGCGGGGGGGCTGATGAGCAGTTCTTC
>TRBJ1-1|.|TRBV11-2|.
CASSLTGTMNTEAFF
TGTGCCAGCAGCTTAACAGGGACCATGAACACTGAAGCTTTCTTT
>TRBJ2-2|.|TRBV10-3|.
CAISDGTPNTGELFF
TGTGCCATCAGTGACGGGACACCGAACACCGGGGAGCTGTTTTTT
>TRBJ1-4|.|TRBV7-9|TRBD1
CASGQGQGDEKLFF
TGTGCCAGCGGCCAGGGACAGGGGGACGAAAAACTGTTTTTT
>TRBJ1-1|once|TRBV10-1|.
CASRGSSNTEAFF
TGCGCCAGCCGAGGTTCGTCGAACACTGAAGCTTTCTTT
>TRBJ2-7|.|TRBV6-6|.
CASSYPVELGPYEQYF
TGTGCCAGCAGTTACCCCGTAGAGCTTGGGCCCTACGAGCAGTACTTC
>TRBJ1-2|.|TRBV7-2|TRBD1
CASSLVGTGGDYTF
TGTGCCAGCAGCTTAGTGGGGACAGGGGGCGACTACACCTTC
>TRBJ2-2|.|TRBV10-1|TRBD2
CASSEFRRGINTGELFF
TGCGCCAGCAGTGAGTTCCGGCGGGGGATTAACACCGGGGAGCTGTTTTTT
>TRBJ1-1|.|TRBV7-9|TRBD1
CASSSGQETEAFF
TGTGCCAGCAGCTCGGGACAGGAGACTGAAGCTTTCTTT
>TRBJ1-1|.|TRBV7-7|.
CASSLTGDTEAFF
TGTGCCAGCAGCTTAACCGGGGACACTGAAGCTTTCTTT
>TRBJ2-5|.|TRBV7-9|TRBD1
CASSGQGWETQYF
TGTGCCAGCAGCGGACAGGGTTGGGAGACCCAGTACTTC
>TRBJ1-4|.|TRBV10-3|.
CAISGVGRGEKLFF
TGTGCCATCAGTGGAGTCGGGCGGGGTGAAAAACTGTTTTTT
>TRBJ2-2|.|TRBV2|.
CASKEGVIPNTGELFF
TGTGCCAGCAAAGAGGGCGTCATTCCGAACACCGGGGAGCTGTTTTTT
>TRBJ2-7|.|TRBV4-3|TRBD1
CASSQRGQGGPDEQYF
TGCGCCAGCAGCCAAAGGGGACAGGGGGGGCCGGACGAGCAGTACTTC
>TRBJ2-5|.|TRBV7-9|TRBD2
CASSLSNIRASGYQETQYF
TGTGCCAGCAGCTTAAGTAATATCCGGGCTAGCGGGTACCAAGAGACCCAGTACTTC
>TRBJ2-5|.|TRBV27|TRBD2
CASSSRRAGVETQYF
TGTGCCAGCAGTTCGCGACGAGCGGGGGTGGAGACCCAGTACTTC
>TRBJ2-7|.|TRBV5-4|.
CASSLQVGTSNSEQYF
TGTGCCAGCAGCTTGCAGGTTGGTACTAGCAATAGCGAGCAGTACTTC